The following is a T cell receptor (beta chain) sequence with its context. Its antigen is unknown. No base quality information exists; no much larger clone differs at one position. This sample was taken from a study of Ad26.COV2.S vaccination and SARS-CoV-2 variants (dated by TCRdb to 2020 to 2022). Study-level background: Donors in the vaccine arm were drawn from COV1001, a multicentre, randomized, double-blind, placebo-controlled phase I-IIa trial testing Ad26.COV2.S in healthy adults. TCRbeta repertoire sequencing was used to assess the specificity and breadth of SARS-CoV-2-reactive T cell receptors after Ad26.COV2.S vaccination. A total of approximately 30 samples were included in the TCR-sequenced set, comprising about 20 Ad26.COV2.S vaccine recipients, 5 placebo recipients and 8 SARS-CoV-2 convalescent individuals. Ad26.COV2.S was administered intramuscularly at a dose of 5x10^10 or 1x10^11 viral particles, either as one shot or as two shots given 56 days apart. Participants in the trial were split at random into five groups of five each, receiving low-dose or high-dose Ad26.COV2.S once or twice, or else placebo on both occasions. Investigators remained blinded to trial group allocation during experiments and outcome assessment. Study-wide conclusions, independent of this receptor: Substantial breadth of spike-specific CD8+ and CD4+ T cell responses was reported after vaccination. Comparable non-spike TCR breadth was observed between vaccine and placebo recipients, consistent with only spike being contained in the vaccine. According to the authors, total T cell responses may have been underestimated by the TCR breadth and depth analyses. The study lacked the statistical power to compare responses across vaccine doses or regimens. Spike-specific TCR breadth was higher in Ad26.COV2.S recipients than in placebo recipients (P = 0.0014).

Trimming removed 3 bases from V and 2 bases from J; the gene matches leave 5 bases unexplained. From cysteine to phenylalanine, the CDR3 is 15 amino acids long. This entry keeps only the CDR3 DNA: 45 bases, framed from base 1. CDR1 and CDR2 are drawn from the germline V gene: SGHRS, YFSETQ. The treatment or condition label here, explained by the study, means: some 20 received Ad26.COV2.S at low or high dose, single or two shots; 5 received placebo; per-sample allocation not given. For vaccine and placebo recipients, the sequenced repertoires came from samples collected on day 63 after the first injection. In Cohort 1b, roughly 26 adults aged 18-55 years were enrolled at a single site in Boston, USA, between 29 July and 7 August 2020. As a vaccine, Ad26.COV2.S was a replication-incompetent adenovirus type 26 vector that expressed a prefusion-stabilized SARS-CoV-2 spike protein derived from the original Wuhan strain.

The immunoSEQ Assay was the method used to sequence TCRbeta CDR3 regions. After extraction, genomic DNA underwent amplification by bias-controlled multiplex PCR, followed by high-throughput sequencing. As for how the authors treated the data: To quantify the absolute abundance of each unique TCRbeta CDR3 region, sequences were collapsed and filtered. T cell fraction was estimated by normalizing TCRbeta template counts to usable DNA, with usable DNA measured through amplification of reference genes found in all nucleated cells. Repertoire TCRs were annotated as SARS-CoV-2-specific by exact matching of V gene, CDR3 amino acid sequence and J gene to a known reactive TCR set. MIRA supplied the reference SARS-CoV-2 TCR set, which was filtered for enrichment in COVID-19-positive ImmuneCODE repertoires so that public or cross-reactive TCRs were removed. Based on the MIRA antigens, annotated TCRs were further analysed at the level of specific ORF or position within ORF. Depth was the summed frequency of annotated unique rearrangements, while breadth was defined as annotated unique rearrangements over total unique productive rearrangements. Two-sided Wilcoxon rank-sum tests were used to compare TCR breadth between groups. Not all clones reach the TCRdb copy of this immuneACCESS table, which keeps in-frame sequences only. Checked studies attribute under half of the gap to unresolved V genes and leave the rest unexplained. The V and J calls and the clone size are those of that table, but D and trimming were determined from the DNA. The sample records 440,000 or so clones, 90% of which are singletons. The biggest ten clones account for less than 4.5% of the sample.

Sequencing was performed on peripheral blood, taken in a trial of Ad26.COV2.S vaccine versus placebo. The chain joins TRBV5-1 to TRBJ2-5; the central 9 bases match TRBD2. The TCR comes from a person between 18 and 59 years old who received the Ad26.COV2.S COVID-19 vaccine or a placebo. CDR3 sequence: CASSYRTSEQETQYF. The base sequence is TGCGCCAGCAGCTACCGGACTAGCGAACAAGAGACCCAGTACTTC. Supplemented by the reference TRBV5-1 and TRBJ2-5 proteins around the CDR3, the complete variable domain is KAGVTQTPRYLIKTRGQQVTLSCSPISGHRSVSWYQQTPGQGLQFLFEYFSETQRNKGNFPGRFSGRQFSNSRSEMNVSTLELGDSALYLCASSYRTSEQETQYFGPGTRLLVL.